One sample yielded the 27 T cell receptor beta chains listed below, sequenced in a study of blood T cell repertoires in COVID-19 (dated by TCRdb to between 2020 and 2021). Libraries were prepared through the immunoSEQ multiplex PCR assay. Entries here come from immuneACCESS through TCRdb and include only in-frame sequences with V and J called. Some clones fail to appear in such tables; in the studies checked, an unresolved V gene covers under half of the shortfall, and the cause of the remainder is unknown. The sample has approximately 170,000 clones on record, 85% to 90% of them singletons. 7% to 8% of the sample comes from the top ten. The sample was peripheral blood. Every receptor here comes from a woman aged 80 or over in a cohort sampled during active or convalescent COVID-19.

This chain uses TRBV27 with TRBJ2-5, with D unclear. The V gene lost 6 bases and the J gene lost 1 base, with 9 bases spanning the gap. Germline values: CDR1 MNHEY, CDR2 SMNVEV (reference sequence). The CDR3 loop spans 13 amino acids. Here the CDR3 DNA reads TGTGCCAGCAGGGAACTAACCCAAGAGACCCAGTACTTC. This codes for CASRELTQETQYF.

The CDR3 DNA follows: TGTGCCAGCAGCTTACAAGGAAACCAGGATCAGCCCCAGCATTTT. Translated: CASSLQGNQDQPQHF. The chain has TRBV5-4 and TRBJ1-5; D gene unclear. This CDR3 comprises 15 residues. The germline V gene has CDR1 SGHNT and CDR2 YYREEE (reference sequence). V was trimmed by 2 bases and J by 5 bases, leaving 14 bases between them.

The count of this clone is one. The CDR3 nucleotides are TGTGCCACCAGTGATTTTGGCGTGGCGGGGACAGGGGGCTCCTACGAGCAGTACGTC. Its translation: CATSDFGVAGTGGSYEQYV. The chain has TRBV24-1 and TRBJ2-7; 11 bases are a match to TRBD1. Trimming at V came to 1 base and at J to 0 bases, leaving 10 bases not matched to a gene. This CDR3 is 19 amino acids long. Germline V CDR1 and CDR2: KGHDR, SFDVKD.

The chain has TRBV30 and TRBJ2-7; D ambiguous. The CDR3 consists of 13 residues. Trimming removed 0 bases from V and 2 bases from J, with 8 bases in between. Per the germline V gene, CDR1 is GTSNPN and CDR2 is SVGIG (reference sequence). CDR3 in amino acids: CAWSVTETYEQYF. Written as DNA, the CDR3 is TGTGCCTGGAGTGTCACGGAGACCTACGAGCAGTACTTC.

The genes are TRBV5-8 and TRBJ2-7, with 7 positions matching TRBD1. This CDR3 has 13 residues. With 1 base clipped from V and 2 bases from J, the junction kept 0 bases outside the gene matches. Germline CDR1 reads SGHTS; CDR2 reads YDEGEE. CDR3 region: CASSLQGAYEQYF. The CDR3 nucleotides are TGTGCCAGCAGCTTGCAGGGGGCCTACGAGCAGTACTTC.

J is TRBJ2-4 and V is TRBV2; maybe TRBD2 (5 bases). V lost 0 bases, J lost 9 bases, and 12 bases lay in between. This CDR3 region has 14 residues. Germline CDR1 and CDR2: SNHLY and FYNNEI. CDR3 DNA: TGTGCCAGCAGTGAAGCGCTTCGAGGGAGCATTCAGTACTTC. Its translation is CASSEALRGSIQYF. The full variable domain, in which reference TRBV2 and TRBJ2-4 provide the parts outside the CDR3, is EPEVTQTPSHQVTQMGQEVILRCVPISNHLYFYWYRQILGQKVEFLVSFYNNEISEKSEIFDDQFSVERPDGSNFTLKIRSTKLEDSAMYFCASSEALRGSIQYFGAGTRLSVL.

The gene calls are TRBV7-8 and TRBJ2-7, with 9 bases fitting TRBD2. V lost 1 base, J lost 2 bases, and 3 bases stayed unmatched. The germline V gene has CDR1 SGHVS and CDR2 FQNEAQ. This CDR3 is built from 15 residues. The CDR3 spells CASSLEAGGPYEQYV. The CDR3 DNA reads TGTGCCAGCAGCTTAGAGGCGGGAGGGCCCTACGAGCAGTACGTC.

This chain connects TRBV2 to TRBJ1-5; D unclear. This CDR3 is built from 13 residues. V dropped 4 bases and J dropped 8 bases, with 12 bases sitting between them. Germline V gene data show CDR1 as SNHLY and CDR2 as FYNNEI. CDR3 residues: CASSVIRTEPQHF. CDR3 DNA sequence: TGTGCCAGCAGTGTTATAAGAACGGAGCCCCAGCATTTT.

The chain couples TRBV30 to TRBJ2-7; D is perhaps TRBD1 (6 bases). V shed 4 bases and J shed 2 bases, with 6 bases lying between them. The germline V gene has CDR1 GTSNPN and CDR2 SVGIG (reference sequence). The CDR3 length is 11 residues. The CDR3 coding sequence is TGTGCCTGGACAGGGGCCTACGAGCAGTACTTC. Protein product: CAWTGAYEQYF.

The chain joins TRBV6-2 or TRBV6-3 to TRBJ2-3; possible D gene TRBD1, 6 bases. Germline V gene data show CDR1 as MNHEY and CDR2 as SVGEGT. V shed 2 bases and J shed 2 bases, with 20 bases lying between them. The CDR3 is 18 amino acids. CDR3 in amino acids: CASSYELEAGAYTDTQYF. The CDR3 DNA reads as TGTGCCAGCAGTTACGAACTGGAGGCAGGGGCATACACAGATACGCAGTATTTT.

V gene TRBV6-6 combines with J gene TRBJ2-7; possible D gene TRBD2, 7 bases. Germline lookup yields CDR1 MNHNY and CDR2 SVGAGI (reference sequence). The length of the CDR3 is 14 residues. V was clipped by 0 bases and J by 3 bases, with 9 bases between them. CDR3 DNA: TGTGCCAGCAGTTACTCAGGGGGGGACTACGAGCAGTACTTC. Translated, it gives CASSYSGGDYEQYF.

This chain joins TRBV5-1 and TRBJ2-5; 7 bases are a match to TRBD1. Germline trimming cut 0 bases from V and 4 bases from J; bases unmatched to any gene: 9. There are 16 residues in the CDR3. CDR1 is SGHRS and CDR2 is YFSETQ in the germline V gene. CDR3 region: CASSLANTRQGETQYF. The CDR3 DNA follows: TGCGCCAGCAGCTTGGCGAATACTCGACAGGGAGAGACCCAGTACTTC.

The rearrangement uses TRBV6-5 and TRBJ1-1, with D perhaps TRBD1 (5 bases). The CDR3 contains 15 residues. CDR1 and CDR2 (germline): MNHEY, SVGAGI. V shed 5 bases and J shed 1 base, with 14 bases lying between them. The CDR3 region has the DNA TGTGCCAGCAGTCTTTTCGGGACTGGGAACACTGAAGCTTTCTTT. This sequence encodes CASSLFGTGNTEAFF.

The chain carries TRBV11-2 and TRBJ2-1, with 11 bases matching TRBD2. Germline assignment: CDR1 SGHAT and CDR2 FQNNGV. J was trimmed by 7 bases and V by 4 bases; bases with no gene match: 9. This CDR3 comprises 16 residues. In DNA form, the CDR3 reads TGTGCCAGCAGCTCTCAACTAGCGGGAGTGGGGAATGAGCAGTTCTTC. It translates to CASSSQLAGVGNEQFF.

The V gene is TRBV4-1, the J gene TRBJ1-4, with 8 nucleotides matching TRBD1. Looked up from germline, CDR1 is MGHRA and CDR2 is YSYEKL. With V trimmed by 2 bases and J by 7 bases, 6 bases remained unmatched. CDR3 length equals 15 residues. The CDR3 DNA is TGCGCCAGCAGCCAAAACGGACAGGGCAGTGAAAAACTGTTTTTT. Its protein is CASSQNGQGSEKLFF.

This rearrangement joins TRBV6-2 or TRBV6-3 to TRBJ1-3; D is unresolved. Trimming took off 0 bases at V and 0 bases at J, with 6 bases between the two ends. Germline CDR1 is MNHEY and CDR2 is SVGEGT. The CDR3 extends over 15 amino acids. Here the CDR3 reads CASSYSADSGNTIYF. The CDR3, as DNA: TGTGCCAGCAGTTACTCGGCAGACTCTGGAAACACCATATATTTT.

Written as DNA, the CDR3 is TGTGCCAGCAGGAATGAGGGAAATCAGCCCCAGCATTTT. It yields the protein CASRNEGNQPQHF. J is TRBJ1-5 and V is TRBV7-9; D ambiguous. Trimming took 6 bases from V and 4 from J, leaving 10 bases between them. The germline V gene encodes CDR1 SEHNR and CDR2 FQNEAQ (reference sequence). This CDR3 contains 13 residues.

The chain combines TRBV30 with TRBJ2-1; weak D call: TRBD2 (5 bases). V shed 2 bases and J shed 5 bases, with 7 bases lying between them. Germline-derived CDR1 and CDR2 are GTSNPN and SVGIG (reference sequence). The CDR3 sequence is 12 residues long. The CDR3 region is CAWSWTDNEQFF. The CDR3 DNA sequence: TGTGCCTGGAGTTGGACTGACAATGAGCAGTTCTTC. The whole variable domain, filled in from reference TRBV30 and TRBJ2-1, reads SQTIHQWPATLVQPVGSPLSLECTVEGTSNPNLYWYRQAAGRGLQLLFYSVGIGQISSEVPQNLSASRPQDRQFILSSKKLLLSDSGFYLCAWSWTDNEQFFGPGTRLTVL.

A remark on this clone: Other nucleotide sequences from this sample produce the same CDR3. V gene TRBV12-3 or TRBV12-4 combines with J gene TRBJ1-2; a possible D gene is TRBD1 (5 bases). V was clipped by 3 bases and J by 2 bases, with 7 bases between them. This CDR3 comprises 13 residues. The CDR3 DNA reads as TGTGCCAGCAGTTTGGGGGGAAACTATGGCTACACCTTC. It codes for CASSLGGNYGYTF.

V is TRBV6-5 and J is TRBJ1-6; 7 bases fit TRBD1. The CDR3 has 14 residues. Germline V CDR1 and CDR2: MNHEY, SVGAGI. Trimming cost V 2 bases and J 7 bases; bases outside gene matches: 2. The CDR3 spells CASSYQGVNSPLHF. The CDR3 coding sequence is TGTGCCAGCAGTTACCAGGGGGTCAATTCACCCCTCCACTTT.

The chain joins TRBV28 to TRBJ2-3; 11 nucleotides line up with TRBD2. Trimming at V came to 5 bases and at J to 3 bases, leaving 10 bases not matched to a gene. CDR3 length equals 17 residues. Germline V gives CDR1 MDHEN, CDR2 SYDVKM. CDR3 sequence: CASSPGGLAGGTDTQYF. The CDR3, as DNA: TGTGCCAGCAGTCCCGGAGGGCTAGCGGGGGGAACAGATACGCAGTATTTT.

This chain uses TRBV6-5 with TRBJ2-5; 9 positions agree with TRBD1. The CDR3 length is 16 residues. Losses at the gene ends were 0 bases for V and 5 bases for J; bases not matched to a gene: 7. Per the germline V gene, CDR1 is MNHEY and CDR2 is SVGAGI. DNA for the CDR3: TGTGCCAGCAGTTACTCTCCACAGGGGGCTTATGAGACCCAGTACTTC. Residues: CASSYSPQGAYETQYF.

The V gene is TRBV24-1, the J gene TRBJ1-5, with a weak D call TRBD1 (5 bases). Germline V gene data show CDR1 as KGHDR and CDR2 as SFDVKD. V was trimmed by 5 bases and J by 8 bases, leaving 15 bases between them. The CDR3 length is 14 residues. The CDR3 region is CATSAPGRGEPQHF. The CDR3 nucleotides read TGTGCCACCAGTGCCCCCGGCCGGGGGGAGCCCCAGCATTTT.

The chain links TRBV28 to TRBJ1-5; the match to TRBD1 covers 9 bases. V lost 6 bases, J lost 2 bases, and 2 bases stayed unmatched. The CDR3 is made up of 14 amino acids. In germline, CDR1 is MDHEN, CDR2 SYDVKM. CDR3 nucleotides: TGTGCCAGCAGGGGACAGGGACGCAATCAGCCCCAGCATTTT. Protein sequence: CASRGQGRNQPQHF.

CDR3 loop: CASSRRQGADIQYF. The CDR3 DNA follows: TGTGCCAGCAGCCGACGACAGGGGGCGGACATTCAGTACTTC. V and J are TRBV28 and TRBJ2-4; TRBD1 aligns across 10 bases. The CDR3 runs to 14 residues. V shed 6 bases, J shed 8 bases, and the junction held 7 bases outside the gene matches. The V gene's germline CDR1 is MDHEN and CDR2 SYDVKM. Together with reference TRBV28 and TRBJ2-4, the CDR3 gives the full variable domain: DVKVTQSSRYLVKRTGEKVFLECVQDMDHENMFWYRQDPGLGLRLIYFSYDVKMKEKGDIPEGYSVSREKKERFSLILESASTNQTSMYLCASSRRQGADIQYFGAGTRLSVL.

The chain recombines TRBV12-5 with TRBJ2-5; D not certain. V was cut by 1 base and J by 5 bases, with 8 bases left in between. This CDR3 region has 13 residues. Germline V gene lookup returns CDR1 LGHNT and CDR2 FRNRAP. This CDR3 reads CASGLGFGETQYF. The CDR3 DNA is TGTGCTAGTGGTTTGGGGTTCGGGGAGACCCAGTACTTC.

The chain has TRBV7-9 and TRBJ1-5; no firm D call. The CDR3 sequence is 13 residues long. Germline values: CDR1 SEHNR, CDR2 FQNEAQ (reference sequence). Trimming removed 4 bases from V and 5 bases from J, with 9 bases in between. The CDR3 DNA reads TGTGCCAGCAGCTCAAGCCGGGATCAGCCCCAGCATTTT. Its protein is CASSSSRDQPQHF.